The 3 T cell receptor beta chains reported below all come from one sample, sequenced in a study of blood T cell repertoires in COVID-19. This table comes from immunoSEQ multiplex PCR, and its TCRdb copy is limited to in-frame clones, with some not included. The sample contains about 300,000 clones, roughly 90% of which appear only once. Sequencing used peripheral blood. The source of these receptors is a man between 18 and 29 years old who had recovered from COVID-19.

The chain links TRBV5-5 to TRBJ2-1; TRBD1 matches at 9 bases. V was pared by 3 bases and J by 7 bases, with 8 bases of the junction left unmatched. The V gene's germline CDR1 is SGHKS and CDR2 YYEKEE (reference sequence). CDR3 length: 15 amino acids. The CDR3 spells CASSYRDREYNEQFF. The CDR3 DNA sequence: TGTGCCAGCAGCTACCGGGACAGGGAGTATAATGAGCAGTTCTTC.

This sequence joins TRBV5-6 and TRBJ2-7, with 7 bases aligning to TRBD1. Germline CDR1 and CDR2: SGHDT and YYEEEE. The CDR3 totals 14 residues. V lost 4 bases to trimming and J lost 0 bases; unmatched junction nucleotides: 4. CDR3 bases: TGTGCCAGCAGCGTGGACAGGAGCTCCTACGAGCAGTACTTC. Amino acids: CASSVDRSSYEQYF.

V gene TRBV15 combines with J gene TRBJ2-7; D might be TRBD2 (6 bases). CDR1 and CDR2 from the germline V gene are LNHNV and YYDKDF (reference sequence). The CDR3 extends over 17 amino acids. Trimming removed 1 base at V and 3 bases at J, with 19 bases between. CDR3 coding DNA: TGTGCCACCAGCAGAGGATTCGGAGGGGCCACCGACTACGAGCAGTACTTC. The encoded protein is CATSRGFGGATDYEQYF. Full variable domain (remainder filled in from reference TRBV15 and TRBJ2-7): DAMVIQNPRYQVTQFGKPVTLSCSQTLNHNVMYWYQQKSSQAPKLLFHYYDKDFNNEADTPDNFQSRRPNTSFCFLDIRSPGLGDTAMYLCATSRGFGGATDYEQYFGPGTRLTVT.